This T cell receptor beta chain derives from a study of blood T cells in healthy people across ages. Combining a sample-barcoded 5' primer with a J-beta primer mix, a second PCR ran for about 7 to 11 cycles. One entry per CDR3 protein, called by TCRdb with MiXCR from the 5' RACE reads. Found here are some 1.5 million distinct CDR3 sequences, about 30% of them singletons; the top ten hold roughly 8%. The CDR3 loop spans 10 amino acids. Germline lookup yields CDR1 MNHEY and CDR2 SVGEGT. With 8 bases removed from V and 15 bases from J, the gap between germline ends came to 14 bases. This receptor was taken from a woman between 25 and 40 years old in good health. The rearrangement joins TRBV6-2 or TRBV6-3 to TRBJ1-5, with unresolved D. Sample: blood. CDR3 nucleotide sequence: TGTGCCAGCGGGCTCCCGGTCCGGCATTTT. This sequence encodes CASGLPVRHF.